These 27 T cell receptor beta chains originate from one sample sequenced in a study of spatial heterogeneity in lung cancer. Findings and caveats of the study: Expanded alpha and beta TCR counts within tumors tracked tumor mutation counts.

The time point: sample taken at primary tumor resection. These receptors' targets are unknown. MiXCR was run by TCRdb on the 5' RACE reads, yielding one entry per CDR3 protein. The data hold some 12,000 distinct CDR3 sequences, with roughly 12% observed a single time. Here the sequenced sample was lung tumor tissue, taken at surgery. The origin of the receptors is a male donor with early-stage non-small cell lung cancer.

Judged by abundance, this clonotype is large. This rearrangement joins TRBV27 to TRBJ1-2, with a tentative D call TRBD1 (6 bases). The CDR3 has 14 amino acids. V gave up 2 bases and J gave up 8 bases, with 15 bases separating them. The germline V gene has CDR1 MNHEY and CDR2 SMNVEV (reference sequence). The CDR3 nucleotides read TGTGCCAGCAGTTTAAATGGAGGGGGTAAGGGCTACACCTTC. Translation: CASSLNGGGKGYTF.

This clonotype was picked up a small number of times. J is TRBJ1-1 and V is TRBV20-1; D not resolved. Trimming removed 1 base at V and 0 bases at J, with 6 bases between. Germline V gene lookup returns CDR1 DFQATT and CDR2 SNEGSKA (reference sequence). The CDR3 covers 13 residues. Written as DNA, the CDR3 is TGCAGTGCTAGAGGTACGGTGAACACTGAAGCTTTCTTT. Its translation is CSARGTVNTEAFF.

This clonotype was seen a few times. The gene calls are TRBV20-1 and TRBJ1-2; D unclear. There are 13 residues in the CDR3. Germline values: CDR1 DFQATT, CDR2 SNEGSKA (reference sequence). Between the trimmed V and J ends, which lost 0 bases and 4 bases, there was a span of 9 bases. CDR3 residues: CSAREGGGYGYTF. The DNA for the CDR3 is TGCAGTGCTAGAGAGGGAGGCGGCTATGGCTACACCTTC.

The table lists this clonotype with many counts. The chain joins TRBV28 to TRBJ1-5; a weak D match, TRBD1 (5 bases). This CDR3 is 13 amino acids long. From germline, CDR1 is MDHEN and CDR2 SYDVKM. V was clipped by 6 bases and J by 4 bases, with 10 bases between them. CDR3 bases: TGTGCCAGCAGGGGGACTGGTAATCAGCCCCAGCATTTT. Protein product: CASRGTGNQPQHF.

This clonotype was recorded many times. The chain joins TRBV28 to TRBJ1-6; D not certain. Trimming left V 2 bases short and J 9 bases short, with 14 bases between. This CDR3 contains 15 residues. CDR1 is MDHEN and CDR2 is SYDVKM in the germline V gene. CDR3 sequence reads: CASSLRHPGSSPLHF. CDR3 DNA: TGTGCCAGCAGTTTACGTCACCCGGGGAGTTCACCCCTCCACTTT.

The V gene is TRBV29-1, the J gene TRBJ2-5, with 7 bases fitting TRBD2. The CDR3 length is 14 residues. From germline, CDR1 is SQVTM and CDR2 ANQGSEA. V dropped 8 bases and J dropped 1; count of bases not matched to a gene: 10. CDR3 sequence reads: CSHAPTSSQETQYF. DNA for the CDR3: TGCAGCCACGCCCCGACTAGCAGCCAAGAGACCCAGTACTTC.

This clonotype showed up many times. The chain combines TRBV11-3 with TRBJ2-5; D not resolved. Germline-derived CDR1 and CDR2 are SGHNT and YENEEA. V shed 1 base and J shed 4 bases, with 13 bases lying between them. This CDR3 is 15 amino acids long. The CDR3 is CASSLGGRGGETQYF. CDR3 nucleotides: TGTGCCAGCAGCTTAGGTGGTAGAGGCGGAGAGACCCAGTACTTC.

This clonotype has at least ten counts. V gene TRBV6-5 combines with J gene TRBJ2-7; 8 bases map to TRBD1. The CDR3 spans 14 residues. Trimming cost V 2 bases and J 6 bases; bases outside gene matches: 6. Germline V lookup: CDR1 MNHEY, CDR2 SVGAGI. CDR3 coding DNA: TGTGCCAGCAGTTACACGGGACAGGCTCTCGAGCAGTACTTC. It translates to CASSYTGQALEQYF.

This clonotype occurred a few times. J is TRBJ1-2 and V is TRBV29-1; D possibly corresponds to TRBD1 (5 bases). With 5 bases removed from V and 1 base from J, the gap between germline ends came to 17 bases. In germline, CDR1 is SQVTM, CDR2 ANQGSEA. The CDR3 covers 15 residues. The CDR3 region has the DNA TGCAGCGTTTGGGGTCAGGCGGGGGATAACTATGGCTACACCTTC. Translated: CSVWGQAGDNYGYTF.

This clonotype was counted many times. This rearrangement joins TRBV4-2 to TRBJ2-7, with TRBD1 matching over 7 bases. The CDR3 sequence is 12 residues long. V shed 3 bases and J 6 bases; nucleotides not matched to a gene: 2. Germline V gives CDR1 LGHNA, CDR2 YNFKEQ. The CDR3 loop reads CASSHRGIEQYF. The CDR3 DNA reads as TGTGCCAGCAGCCACAGGGGGATCGAGCAGTACTTC.

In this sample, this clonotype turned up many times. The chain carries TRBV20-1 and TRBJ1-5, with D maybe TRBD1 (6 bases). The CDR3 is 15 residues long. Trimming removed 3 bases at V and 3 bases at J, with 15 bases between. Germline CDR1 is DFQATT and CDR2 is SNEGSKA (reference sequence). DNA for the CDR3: TGCAGTGCTAGGGGTAGGGCAGGGGTCAATCAGCCCCAGCATTTT. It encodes CSARGRAGVNQPQHF.

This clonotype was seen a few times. As DNA, the CDR3 is TGTGCCAGCAGTGACCAGGGCCACGGGGAGCTGTTTTTT. Translated: CASSDQGHGELFF. The chain uses TRBV2 and TRBJ2-2; D perhaps matches TRBD1 (5 bases). V was cut by 3 bases and J by 7 bases, with 9 bases left in between. CDR1 and CDR2 from the germline V gene are SNHLY and FYNNEI. The CDR3 runs 13 residues.

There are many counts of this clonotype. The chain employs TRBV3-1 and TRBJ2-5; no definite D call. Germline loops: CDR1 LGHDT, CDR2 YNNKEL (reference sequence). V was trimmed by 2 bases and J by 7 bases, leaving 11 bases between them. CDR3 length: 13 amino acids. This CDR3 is CASSQRGEGTQYF. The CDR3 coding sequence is TGTGCCAGCAGCCAACGTGGAGAAGGGACCCAGTACTTC.

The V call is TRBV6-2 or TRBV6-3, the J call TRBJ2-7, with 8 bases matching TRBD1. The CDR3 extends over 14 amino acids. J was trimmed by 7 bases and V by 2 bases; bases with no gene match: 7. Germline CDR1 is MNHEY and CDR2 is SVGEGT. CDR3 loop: CASSYGTGGWEQYF. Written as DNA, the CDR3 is TGTGCCAGCAGTTACGGGACAGGAGGTTGGGAGCAGTACTTC.

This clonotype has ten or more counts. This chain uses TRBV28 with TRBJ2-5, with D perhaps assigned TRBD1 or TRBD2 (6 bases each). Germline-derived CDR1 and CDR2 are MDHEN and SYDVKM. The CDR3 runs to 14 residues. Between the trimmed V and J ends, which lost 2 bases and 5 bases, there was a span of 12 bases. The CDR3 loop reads CASSLRGEVETQYF. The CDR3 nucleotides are TGTGCCAGCAGTTTAAGGGGGGAGGTGGAGACCCAGTACTTC.

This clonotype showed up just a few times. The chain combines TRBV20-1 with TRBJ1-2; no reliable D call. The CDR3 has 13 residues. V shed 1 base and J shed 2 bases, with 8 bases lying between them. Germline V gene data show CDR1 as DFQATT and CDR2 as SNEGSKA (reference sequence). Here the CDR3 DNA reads TGCAGTGCTAGAGGACACGAGAACTATGGCTACACCTTC. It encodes CSARGHENYGYTF.

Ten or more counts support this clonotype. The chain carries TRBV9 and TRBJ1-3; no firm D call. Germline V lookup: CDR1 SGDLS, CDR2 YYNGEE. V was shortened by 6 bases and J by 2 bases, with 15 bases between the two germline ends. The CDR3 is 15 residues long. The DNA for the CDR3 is TGTGCCAGCACCCTTAGCGTCGCAGCTGGAAACACCATATATTTT. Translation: CASTLSVAAGNTIYF.

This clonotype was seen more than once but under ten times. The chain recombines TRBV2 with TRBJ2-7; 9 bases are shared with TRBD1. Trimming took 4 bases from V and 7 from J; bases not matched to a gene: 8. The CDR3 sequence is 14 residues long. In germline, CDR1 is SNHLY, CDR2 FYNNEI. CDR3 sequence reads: CASSVYGQGQEQYF. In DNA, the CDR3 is TGTGCCAGCAGTGTTTACGGACAGGGGCAAGAGCAGTACTTC.

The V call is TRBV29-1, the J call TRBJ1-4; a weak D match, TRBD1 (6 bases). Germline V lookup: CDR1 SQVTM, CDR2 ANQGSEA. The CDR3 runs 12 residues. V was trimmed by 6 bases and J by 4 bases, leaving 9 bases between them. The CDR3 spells CSVGHLNEKLFF. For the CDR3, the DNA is TGCAGCGTGGGACACCTTAATGAAAAACTGTTTTTT.

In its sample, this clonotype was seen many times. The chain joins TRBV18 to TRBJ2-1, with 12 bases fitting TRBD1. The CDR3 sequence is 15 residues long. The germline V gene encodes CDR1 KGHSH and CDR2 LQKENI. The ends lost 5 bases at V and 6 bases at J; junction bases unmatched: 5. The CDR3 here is CASSDRDRGPNEQFF. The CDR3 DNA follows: TGTGCCAGCTCAGACCGGGACAGGGGGCCCAATGAGCAGTTCTTC.

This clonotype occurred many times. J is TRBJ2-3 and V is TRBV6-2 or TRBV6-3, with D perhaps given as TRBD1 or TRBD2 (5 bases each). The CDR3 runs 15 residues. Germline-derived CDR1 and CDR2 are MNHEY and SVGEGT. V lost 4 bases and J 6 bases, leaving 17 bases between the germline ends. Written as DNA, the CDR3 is TGTGCCAGCAGTTCTCCCCGGGACGGTGGGGATACGCAGTATTTT. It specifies CASSSPRDGGDTQYF.

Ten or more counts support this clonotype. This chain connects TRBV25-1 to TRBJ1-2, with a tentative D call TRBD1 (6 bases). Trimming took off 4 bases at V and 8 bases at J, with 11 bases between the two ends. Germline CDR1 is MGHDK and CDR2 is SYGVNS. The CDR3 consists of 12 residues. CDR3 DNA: TGTGCCAGCAGTGCTCAGGGGTACGGCTACACCTTC. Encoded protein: CASSAQGYGYTF.

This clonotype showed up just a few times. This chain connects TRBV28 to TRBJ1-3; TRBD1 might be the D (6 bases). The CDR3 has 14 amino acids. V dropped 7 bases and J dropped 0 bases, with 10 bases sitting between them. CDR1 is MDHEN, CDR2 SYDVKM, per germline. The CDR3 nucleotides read TGTGCCAGCATCCTGGGACACTCTGGAAACACCATATATTTT. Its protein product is CASILGHSGNTIYF. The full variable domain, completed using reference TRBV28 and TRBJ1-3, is DVKVTQSSRYLVKRTGEKVFLECVQDMDHENMFWYRQDPGLGLRLIYFSYDVKMKEKGDIPEGYSVSREKKERFSLILESASTNQTSMYLCASILGHSGNTIYFGEGSWLTVV.

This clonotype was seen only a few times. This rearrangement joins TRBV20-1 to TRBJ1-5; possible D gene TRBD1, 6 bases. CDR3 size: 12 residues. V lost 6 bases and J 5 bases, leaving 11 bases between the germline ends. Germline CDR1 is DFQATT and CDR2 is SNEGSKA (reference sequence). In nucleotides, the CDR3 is TGCAGTGCACGACAGGTAGATCAGCCCCAGCATTTT. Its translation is CSARQVDQPQHF.

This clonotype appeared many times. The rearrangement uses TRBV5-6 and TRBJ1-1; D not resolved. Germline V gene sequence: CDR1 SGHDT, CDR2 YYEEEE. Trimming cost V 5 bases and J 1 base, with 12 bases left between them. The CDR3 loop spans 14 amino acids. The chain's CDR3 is CASSRIGRNTEAFF. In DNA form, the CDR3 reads TGTGCCAGCAGTCGTATTGGTCGGAACACTGAAGCTTTCTTT.

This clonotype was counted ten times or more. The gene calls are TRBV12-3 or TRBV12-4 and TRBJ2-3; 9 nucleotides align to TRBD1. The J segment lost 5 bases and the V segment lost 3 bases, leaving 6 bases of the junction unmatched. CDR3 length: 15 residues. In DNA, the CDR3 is TGTGCCAGCAGTTTGGTACTGACAGGGGGAGATACGCAGTATTTT. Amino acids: CASSLVLTGGDTQYF.

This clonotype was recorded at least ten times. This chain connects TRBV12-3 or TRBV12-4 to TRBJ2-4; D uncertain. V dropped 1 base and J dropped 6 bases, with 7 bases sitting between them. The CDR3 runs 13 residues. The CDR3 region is CASSLDRLNIQYF. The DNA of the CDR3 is TGTGCCAGCAGTTTAGACAGATTAAACATTCAGTACTTC.